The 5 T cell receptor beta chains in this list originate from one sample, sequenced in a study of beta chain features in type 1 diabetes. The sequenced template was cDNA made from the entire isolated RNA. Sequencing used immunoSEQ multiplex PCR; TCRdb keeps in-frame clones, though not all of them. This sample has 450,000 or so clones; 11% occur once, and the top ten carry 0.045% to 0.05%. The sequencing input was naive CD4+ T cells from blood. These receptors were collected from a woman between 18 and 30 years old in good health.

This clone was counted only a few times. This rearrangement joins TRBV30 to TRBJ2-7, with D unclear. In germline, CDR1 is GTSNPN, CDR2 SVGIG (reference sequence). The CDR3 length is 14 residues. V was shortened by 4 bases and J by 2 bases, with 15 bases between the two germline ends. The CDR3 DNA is TGTGCCTGGACCCTTGGCGGATATACCTACGAGCAGTACTTC. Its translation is CAWTLGGYTYEQYF.

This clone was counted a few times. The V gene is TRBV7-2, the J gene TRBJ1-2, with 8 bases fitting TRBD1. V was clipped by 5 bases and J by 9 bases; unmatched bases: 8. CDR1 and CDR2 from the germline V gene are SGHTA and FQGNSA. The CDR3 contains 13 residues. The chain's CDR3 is CASSLEDRARYTF. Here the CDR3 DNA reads TGTGCCAGCAGCCTGGAGGACAGGGCTCGCTACACCTTC.

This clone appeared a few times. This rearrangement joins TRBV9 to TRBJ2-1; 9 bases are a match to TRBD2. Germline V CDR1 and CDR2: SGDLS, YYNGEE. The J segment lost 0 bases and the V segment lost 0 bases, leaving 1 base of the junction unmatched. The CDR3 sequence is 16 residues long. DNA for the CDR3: TGTGCCAGCAGCGTAGGGGGACTAGCCTCCTACAATGAGCAGTTCTTC. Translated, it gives CASSVGGLASYNEQFF.

CDR3 bases: TGTGCCAGCAGTGGGCTAGCGGCAGATACGCAGTATTTT. It translates to CASSGLAADTQYF. This chain joins TRBV25-1 and TRBJ2-3; TRBD2 matches 7 bases. The CDR3 length is 13 residues. Losses at the gene ends were 4 bases for V and 4 bases for J; bases not matched to a gene: 2. Per the germline V gene, CDR1 is MGHDK and CDR2 is SYGVNS.

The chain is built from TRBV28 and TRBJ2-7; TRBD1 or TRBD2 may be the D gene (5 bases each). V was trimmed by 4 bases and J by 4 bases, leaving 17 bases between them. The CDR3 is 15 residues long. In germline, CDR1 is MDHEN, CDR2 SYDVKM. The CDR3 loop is CASSSRGASGYEQYV. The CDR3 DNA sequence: TGTGCCAGCAGTTCGAGGGGTGCATCGGGTTACGAGCAGTACGTC.